Following are 9 T cell receptor beta chains from one sample sequenced in a study of technical replicates of blood from a few donors. Only in-frame clones appear in the TCRdb table, and some are missing; sequencing was by immunoSEQ multiplex PCR. The data contain some 15,000 clones, roughly 86% of them singletons. The specimen sequenced was PBMCs. Receptor source: a human donor in good health.

This chain connects TRBV5-1 to TRBJ2-2, with D possibly matching TRBD2 (5 bases). The CDR3 extends over 16 amino acids. The germline CDR1 and CDR2 sequences are SGHRS and YFSETQ. Trimming stripped 4 bases from V and 7 bases from J, with 20 bases between. The DNA of the CDR3 is TGCGCCAGCAGCCTCGTTACGGGAAACGTGGGCGGGGAGCTGTTTTTT. It encodes CASSLVTGNVGGELFF.

The chain joins TRBV25-1 to TRBJ2-7; TRBD1 might be the D (5 bases). The CDR3 contains 14 residues. V lost 1 base to trimming and J lost 4 bases, with 11 bases between them. Germline values: CDR1 MGHDK, CDR2 SYGVNS. This CDR3 reads CASSESWGRYEQYF. The CDR3 nucleotides are TGTGCCAGCAGTGAATCTTGGGGCCGATACGAGCAGTACTTC.

As DNA, the CDR3 is TGCAGCGTTGAGCGGGGCACCGGGGAGCTGTTTTTT. Protein sequence: CSVERGTGELFF. The rearrangement links TRBV29-1 to TRBJ2-2; tentative D call: TRBD2 (6 bases). The CDR3 runs to 12 residues. Germline CDR1 SQVTM, CDR2 ANQGSEA. V was trimmed by 3 bases and J by 4 bases, leaving 6 bases between them.

The rearrangement joins TRBV29-1 to TRBJ2-7, with 7 bases lining up with TRBD1. The length of the CDR3 is 13 residues. Trimming took 4 bases from V and 6 from J; bases not matched to a gene: 9. The germline V gene has CDR1 SQVTM and CDR2 ANQGSEA. The CDR3 bases are TGCAGCGTTGCCCGGGACAGTGGGCTCGAGCAGTACTTC. As protein: CSVARDSGLEQYF.

The chain joins TRBV5-8 to TRBJ2-3; 7 bases match TRBD1. The germline V gene has CDR1 SGHTS and CDR2 YDEGEE. Trimming removed 0 bases from V and 6 bases from J; junction bases left unmatched: 10. CDR3 length equals 16 residues. CDR3 DNA: TGTGCCAGCAGCTTGGGGACTCTAACAGGGGCGGATACGCAGTATTTT. It yields the protein CASSLGTLTGADTQYF.

V usage is TRBV5-1 and J usage is TRBJ2-1; 9 bases line up with TRBD1. The V gene's germline CDR1 is SGHRS and CDR2 YFSETQ. V gave up 0 bases and J gave up 0 bases; unmatched junction bases: 4. This CDR3 region has 17 residues. CDR3 amino acids: CASSLGTGASSYNEQFF. The CDR3 DNA reads TGCGCCAGCAGCTTGGGGACAGGGGCGAGCTCCTACAATGAGCAGTTCTTC. The whole variable domain, filled in from reference TRBV5-1 and TRBJ2-1, reads KAGVTQTPRYLIKTRGQQVTLSCSPISGHRSVSWYQQTPGQGLQFLFEYFSETQRNKGNFPGRFSGRQFSNSRSEMNVSTLELGDSALYLCASSLGTGASSYNEQFFGPGTRLTVL.

The CDR3 here is CASSPRRTAGETQYF. The CDR3 DNA reads TGTGCCAGCTCACCACGTCGCACTGCAGGAGAGACCCAGTACTTC. The chain joins TRBV18 to TRBJ2-5; D not resolved. The CDR3 covers 15 residues. Trimming stripped 1 base from V and 4 bases from J, with 13 bases between. Germline loops: CDR1 KGHSH, CDR2 LQKENI.

The chain links TRBV9 to TRBJ1-2; D remains ambiguous. Trimming stripped 5 bases from V and 0 bases from J, with 8 bases between. This CDR3 is 13 amino acids long. CDR1 and CDR2 (germline): SGDLS, YYNGEE. The CDR3 protein is CASSLRANYGYTF. In DNA, the CDR3 is TGTGCCAGCAGTTTGCGAGCTAACTATGGCTACACCTTC.

This clone came up once. CDR3 region: CASLGQISSSGPQHF. The CDR3 nucleotides are TGTGCCAGTCTGGGACAGATTTCCTCGTCAGGGCCCCAGCATTTT. The rearrangement links TRBV19 to TRBJ1-5, with 7 bases identical to TRBD1. The CDR3 is 15 residues long. J gave up 9 bases and V 8 bases, and 16 bases lay outside the gene matches. Germline V gives CDR1 LNHDA, CDR2 SQIVND (reference sequence).